This T cell receptor (beta chain) comes out of a study of T cell responses to AZD1222 COVID-19 vaccine. Overall study results and limits: Seropositive status at baseline applied to only six AZD1222 recipients. Repertoire samples came only from after the peak T cell response. Among the donors, most were white British and more were female, and clonal diversity was possibly underestimated. When two AZD1222 doses had been given, Spike-specific TCR breadth and depth rose.

The repertoire was sequenced with immunoSEQ multiplex PCR; TCRdb's copy has only in-frame clones and lacks some. The sample comprises approximately 150,000 clones, around nine tenths of which are singletons, and 5% rests with the top ten. Trimming took off 3 bases at V and 5 bases at J, with 6 bases between the two ends. Germline CDR1 reads MNHNS; CDR2 reads SASEGT. This CDR3 region has 12 residues. Details on this clone: Its antigen is unknown.

Sequenced here: peripheral blood, sampled on day 0 of AZD1222 vaccination. This sequence joins TRBV6-1 and TRBJ2-3, with D hard to call. The receptor was derived from an adult in good health. The CDR3 nucleotides are TGTGCCAGCAGTGAGATGGTAGATACGCAGTATTTT. Amino acids: CASSEMVDTQYF.